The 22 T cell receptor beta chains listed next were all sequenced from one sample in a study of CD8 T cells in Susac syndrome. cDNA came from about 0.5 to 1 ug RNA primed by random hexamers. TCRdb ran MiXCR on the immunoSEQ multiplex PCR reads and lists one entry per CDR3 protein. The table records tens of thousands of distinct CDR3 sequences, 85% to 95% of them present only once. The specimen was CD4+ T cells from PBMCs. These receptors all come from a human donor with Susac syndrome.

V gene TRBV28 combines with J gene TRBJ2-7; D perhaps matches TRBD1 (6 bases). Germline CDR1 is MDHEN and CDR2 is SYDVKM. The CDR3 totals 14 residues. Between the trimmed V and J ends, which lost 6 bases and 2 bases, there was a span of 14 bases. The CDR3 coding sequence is TGTGCCAGCAGCCCTGGACAGCCTGCCTACGAGCAGTACTTC. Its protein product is CASSPGQPAYEQYF. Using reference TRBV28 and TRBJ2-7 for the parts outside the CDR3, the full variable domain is DVKVTQSSRYLVKRTGEKVFLECVQDMDHENMFWYRQDPGLGLRLIYFSYDVKMKEKGDIPEGYSVSREKKERFSLILESASTNQTSMYLCASSPGQPAYEQYFGPGTRLTVT.

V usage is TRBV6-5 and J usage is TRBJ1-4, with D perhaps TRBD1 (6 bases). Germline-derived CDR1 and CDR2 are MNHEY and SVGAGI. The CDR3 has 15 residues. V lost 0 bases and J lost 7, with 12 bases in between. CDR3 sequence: CASSYSRGLGEKLFF. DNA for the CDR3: TGTGCCAGCAGTTACTCCAGGGGATTAGGTGAAAAACTGTTTTTT.

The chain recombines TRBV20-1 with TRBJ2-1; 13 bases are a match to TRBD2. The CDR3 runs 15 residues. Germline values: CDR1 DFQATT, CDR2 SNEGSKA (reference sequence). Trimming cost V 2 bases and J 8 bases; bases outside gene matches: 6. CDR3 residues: CSARKRTSGSDEQFF. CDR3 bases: TGCAGTGCTAGAAAAAGGACTAGCGGGAGCGATGAGCAGTTCTTC.

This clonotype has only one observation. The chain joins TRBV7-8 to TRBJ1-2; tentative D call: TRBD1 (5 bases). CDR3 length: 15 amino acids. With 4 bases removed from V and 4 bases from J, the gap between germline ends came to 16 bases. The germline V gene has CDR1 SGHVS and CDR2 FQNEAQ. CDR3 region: CASSSGTLGSYGYTF. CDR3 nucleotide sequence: TGTGCCAGCAGCTCGGGGACCCTGGGGTCCTATGGCTACACCTTC.

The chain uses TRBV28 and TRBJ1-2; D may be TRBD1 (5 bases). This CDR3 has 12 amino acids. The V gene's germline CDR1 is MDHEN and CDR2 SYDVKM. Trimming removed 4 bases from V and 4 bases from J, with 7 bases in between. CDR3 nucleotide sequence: TGTGCCAGCAGTTCCCAGGGCTATGGCTACACCTTC. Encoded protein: CASSSQGYGYTF.

The CDR3 DNA follows: TGCGCCAGCAGCTTGTCCAGCGGGGTGAACACCGGGGAGCTGTTTTTT. It yields the protein CASSLSSGVNTGELFF. This rearrangement joins TRBV5-1 to TRBJ2-2, with 7 bases lining up with TRBD2. The J segment lost 1 base and the V segment lost 1 base, leaving 4 bases of the junction unmatched. The CDR3 covers 16 residues. The V gene's germline CDR1 is SGHRS and CDR2 YFSETQ.

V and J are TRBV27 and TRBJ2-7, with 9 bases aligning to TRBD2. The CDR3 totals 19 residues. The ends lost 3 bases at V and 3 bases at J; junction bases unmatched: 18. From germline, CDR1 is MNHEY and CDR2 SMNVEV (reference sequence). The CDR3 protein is CASSFGSSGKPPRFYEQYF. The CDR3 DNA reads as TGTGCCAGCAGTTTCGGCTCTAGCGGGAAGCCCCCCAGGTTCTACGAGCAGTACTTC.

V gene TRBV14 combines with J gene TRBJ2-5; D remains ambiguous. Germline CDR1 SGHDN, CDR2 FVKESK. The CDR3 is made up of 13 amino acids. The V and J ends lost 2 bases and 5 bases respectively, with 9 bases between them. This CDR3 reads CASSQQLGETQYF. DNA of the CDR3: TGTGCCAGCAGCCAACAGCTTGGGGAGACCCAGTACTTC.

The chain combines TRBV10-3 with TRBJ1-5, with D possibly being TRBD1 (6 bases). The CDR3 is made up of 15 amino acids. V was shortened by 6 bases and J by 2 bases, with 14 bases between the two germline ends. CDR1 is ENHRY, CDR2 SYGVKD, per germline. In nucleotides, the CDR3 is TGTGCCATCAGCCCCCGGGGGCACGGCAATCAGCCCCAGCATTTT. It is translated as CAISPRGHGNQPQHF.

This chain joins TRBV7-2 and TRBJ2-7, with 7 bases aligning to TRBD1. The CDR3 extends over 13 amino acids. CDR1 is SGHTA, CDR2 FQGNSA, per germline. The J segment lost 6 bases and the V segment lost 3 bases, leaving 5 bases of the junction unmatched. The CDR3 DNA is TGTGCCAGCAGCTTGGGGACAGTCCCCGAGCAGTACTTC. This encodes CASSLGTVPEQYF.

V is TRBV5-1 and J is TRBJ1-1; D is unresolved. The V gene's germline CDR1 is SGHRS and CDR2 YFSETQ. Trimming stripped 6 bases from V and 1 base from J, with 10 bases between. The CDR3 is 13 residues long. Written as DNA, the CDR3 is TGCGCCAGCAAGATCGATTCGAACACTGAAGCTTTCTTT. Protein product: CASKIDSNTEAFF. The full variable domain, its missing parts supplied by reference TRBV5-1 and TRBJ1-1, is KAGVTQTPRYLIKTRGQQVTLSCSPISGHRSVSWYQQTPGQGLQFLFEYFSETQRNKGNFPGRFSGRQFSNSRSEMNVSTLELGDSALYLCASKIDSNTEAFFGQGTRLTVV.

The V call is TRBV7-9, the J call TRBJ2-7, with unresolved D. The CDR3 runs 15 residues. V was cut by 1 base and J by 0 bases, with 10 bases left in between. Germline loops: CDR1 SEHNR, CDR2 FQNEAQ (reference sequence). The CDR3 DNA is TGTGCCAGCAGCTTAGGCAGACCCGACTCCTACGAGCAGTACTTC. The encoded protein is CASSLGRPDSYEQYF.

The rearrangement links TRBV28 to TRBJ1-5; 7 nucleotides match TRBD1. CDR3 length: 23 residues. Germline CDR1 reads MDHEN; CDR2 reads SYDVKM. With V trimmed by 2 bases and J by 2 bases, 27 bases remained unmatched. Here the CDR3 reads CASSLRRGGTRTGSGVGNQPQHF. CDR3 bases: TGTGCCAGCAGTTTACGTCGGGGGGGAACCCGGACAGGTAGTGGGGTGGGCAATCAGCCCCAGCATTTT.

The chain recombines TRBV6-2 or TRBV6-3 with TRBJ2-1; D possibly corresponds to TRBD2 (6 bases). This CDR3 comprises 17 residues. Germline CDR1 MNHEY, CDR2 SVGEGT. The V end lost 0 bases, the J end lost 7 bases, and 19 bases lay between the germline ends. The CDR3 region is CASSYSGGALLGNEQFF. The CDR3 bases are TGTGCCAGCAGTTACTCGGGAGGCGCCCTGCTAGGGAATGAGCAGTTCTTC.

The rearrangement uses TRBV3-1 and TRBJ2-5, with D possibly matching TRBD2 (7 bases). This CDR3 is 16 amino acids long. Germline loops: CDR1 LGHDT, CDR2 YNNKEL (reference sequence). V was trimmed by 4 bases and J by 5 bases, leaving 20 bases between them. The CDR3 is CASSPPRRGGVETQYF. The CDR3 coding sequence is TGTGCCAGCAGCCCCCCGAGGAGGGGGGGCGTGGAGACCCAGTACTTC.

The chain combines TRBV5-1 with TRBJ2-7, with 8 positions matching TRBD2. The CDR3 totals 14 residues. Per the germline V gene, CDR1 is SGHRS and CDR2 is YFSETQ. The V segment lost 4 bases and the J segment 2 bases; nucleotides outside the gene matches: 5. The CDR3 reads CASSRTSGPYEQYF. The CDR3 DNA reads TGCGCCAGCAGCAGAACTAGCGGACCCTACGAGCAGTACTTC.

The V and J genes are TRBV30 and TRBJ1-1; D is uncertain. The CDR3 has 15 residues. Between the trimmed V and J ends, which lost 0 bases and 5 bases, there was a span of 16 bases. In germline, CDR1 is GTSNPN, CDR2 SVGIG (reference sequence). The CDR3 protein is CAWSVQVGMRTEAFF. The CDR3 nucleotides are TGTGCCTGGAGTGTACAAGTGGGTATGAGGACTGAAGCTTTCTTT.

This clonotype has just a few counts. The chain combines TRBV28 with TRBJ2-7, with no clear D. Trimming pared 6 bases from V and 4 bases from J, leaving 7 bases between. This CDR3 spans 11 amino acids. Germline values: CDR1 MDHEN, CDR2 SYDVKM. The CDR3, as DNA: TGTGCCAGCAGCGGAATGTACGAGCAGTACTTC. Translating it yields CASSGMYEQYF.

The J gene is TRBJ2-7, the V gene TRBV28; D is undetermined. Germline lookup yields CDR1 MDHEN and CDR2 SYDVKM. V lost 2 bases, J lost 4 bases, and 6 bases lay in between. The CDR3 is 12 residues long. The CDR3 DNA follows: TGTGCCAGCAGTTTAGCGGCTTACGAGCAGTACTTC. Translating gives CASSLAAYEQYF.

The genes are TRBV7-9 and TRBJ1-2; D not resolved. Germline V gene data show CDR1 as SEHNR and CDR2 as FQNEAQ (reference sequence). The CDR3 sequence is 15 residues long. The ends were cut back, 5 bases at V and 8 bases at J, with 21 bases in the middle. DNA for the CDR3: TGTGCCAGCAGCGTAAAAGGCGGCCTCCCCGAGGGCTACACCTTC. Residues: CASSVKGGLPEGYTF.

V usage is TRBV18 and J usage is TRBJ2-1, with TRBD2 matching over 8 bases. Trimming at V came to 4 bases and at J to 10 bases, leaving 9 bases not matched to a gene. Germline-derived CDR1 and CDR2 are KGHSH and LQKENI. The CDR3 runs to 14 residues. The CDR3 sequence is CASSLAGPREEQFF. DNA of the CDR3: TGTGCCAGCTCACTAGCGGGGCCCCGGGAGGAGCAGTTCTTC.

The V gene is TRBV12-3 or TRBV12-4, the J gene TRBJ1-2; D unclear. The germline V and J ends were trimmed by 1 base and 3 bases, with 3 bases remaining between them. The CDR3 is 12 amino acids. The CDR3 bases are TGTGCCAGCAGTTTAGTTGACTATGGCTACACCTTC. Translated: CASSLVDYGYTF.